The T cell receptor (beta chain) under discussion was sequenced for a study of T cell responses to AZD1222 COVID-19 vaccine. Study background: Samples with a second dose at about 4 or about 12 weeks were pooled together. Broader study findings: Just six AZD1222 recipients were seropositive at baseline.

TCRdb's table, derived via immunoSEQ multiplex PCR, lists solely in-frame clones and lacks some. The sample lists around 150,000 clones; roughly 80% were seen once. The CDR3 has 13 amino acids. Germline CDR1 SGHTA, CDR2 FQGNSA. Trimming shortened V by 5 bases and J by 3 bases, and 10 bases separated the two germline ends. A word on this clone: As yet, its antigen is unknown.

The genes are TRBV7-2 and TRBJ1-2, with D possibly TRBD1 on 6 matching bases. The TCR originated in an adult in good health. This specimen consisted of peripheral blood, obtained on day 0 of AZD1222 vaccination. Written as DNA, the CDR3 is TGTGCCAGCAGCCCTAGGACAGACTATGGCTACACCTTC. Amino acids: CASSPRTDYGYTF. The variable domain in full, completed from reference TRBV7-2 and TRBJ1-2, reads GAGVSQSPSNKVTEKGKDVELRCDPISGHTALYWYRQSLGQGLEFLIYFQGNSAPDKSGLPSDRFSAERTGGSVSTLTIQRTQQEDSAVYLCASSPRTDYGYTFGSGTRLTVV.